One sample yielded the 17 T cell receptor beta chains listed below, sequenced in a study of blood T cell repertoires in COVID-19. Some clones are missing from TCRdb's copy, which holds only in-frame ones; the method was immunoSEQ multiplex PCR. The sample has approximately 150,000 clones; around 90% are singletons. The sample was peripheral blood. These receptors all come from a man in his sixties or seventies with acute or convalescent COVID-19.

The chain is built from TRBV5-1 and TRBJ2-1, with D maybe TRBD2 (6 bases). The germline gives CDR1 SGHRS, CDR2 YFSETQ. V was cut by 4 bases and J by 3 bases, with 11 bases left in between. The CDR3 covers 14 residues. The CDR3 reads CASSATSIYNEQFF. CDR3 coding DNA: TGCGCCAGCAGCGCGACTAGTATCTACAATGAGCAGTTCTTC.

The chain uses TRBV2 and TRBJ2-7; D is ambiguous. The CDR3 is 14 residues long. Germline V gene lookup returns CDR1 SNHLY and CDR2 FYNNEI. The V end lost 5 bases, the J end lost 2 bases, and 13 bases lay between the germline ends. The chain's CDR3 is CASSYLSSAYEQYF. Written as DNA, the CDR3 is TGTGCCAGCAGTTATCTTTCGTCGGCCTACGAGCAGTACTTC.

CDR3 nucleotide sequence: TGTGCCAGCAGCCAAGATATAAGCTCCCAGCAGTACTTC. Protein: CASSQDISSQQYF. This chain uses TRBV14 with TRBJ2-7; D gene uncertain. Germline V gene sequence: CDR1 SGHDN, CDR2 FVKESK. The CDR3 is made up of 13 amino acids. With 0 bases removed from V and 8 bases from J, the gap between germline ends came to 11 bases.

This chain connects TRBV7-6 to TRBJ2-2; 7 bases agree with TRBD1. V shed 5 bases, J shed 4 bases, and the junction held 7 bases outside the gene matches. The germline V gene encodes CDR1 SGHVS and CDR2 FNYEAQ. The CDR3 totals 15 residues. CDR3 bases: TGTGCCAGCAGCCCCGACAGGGCTAGCACCGGGGAGCTGTTTTTT. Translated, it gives CASSPDRASTGELFF.

The CDR3 nucleotides read TGTGCCAGCAGGGGACAGGGTATGGACTATGGCTACACCTTC. Amino acid sequence: CASRGQGMDYGYTF. V and J are TRBV25-1 and TRBJ1-2, with TRBD1 matching 9 bases. The V gene's germline CDR1 is MGHDK and CDR2 SYGVNS. The J segment lost 3 bases and the V segment lost 6 bases, leaving 5 bases of the junction unmatched. The CDR3 is 14 amino acids.

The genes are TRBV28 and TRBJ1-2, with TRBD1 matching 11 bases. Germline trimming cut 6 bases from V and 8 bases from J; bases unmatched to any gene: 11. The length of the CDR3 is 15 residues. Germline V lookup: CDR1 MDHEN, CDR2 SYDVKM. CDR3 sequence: CASRPGTGGVRGYTF. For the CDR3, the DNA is TGTGCCAGCAGACCCGGGACAGGGGGGGTTCGGGGCTACACCTTC.

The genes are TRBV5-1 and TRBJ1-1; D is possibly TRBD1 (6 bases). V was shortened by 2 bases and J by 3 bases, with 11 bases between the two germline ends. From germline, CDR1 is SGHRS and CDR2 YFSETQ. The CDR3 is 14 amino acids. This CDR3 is CASSFGGLDTEAFF. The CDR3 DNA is TGCGCCAGCAGCTTCGGGGGGCTCGACACTGAAGCTTTCTTT. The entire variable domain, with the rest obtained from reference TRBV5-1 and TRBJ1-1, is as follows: KAGVTQTPRYLIKTRGQQVTLSCSPISGHRSVSWYQQTPGQGLQFLFEYFSETQRNKGNFPGRFSGRQFSNSRSEMNVSTLELGDSALYLCASSFGGLDTEAFFGQGTRLTVV.

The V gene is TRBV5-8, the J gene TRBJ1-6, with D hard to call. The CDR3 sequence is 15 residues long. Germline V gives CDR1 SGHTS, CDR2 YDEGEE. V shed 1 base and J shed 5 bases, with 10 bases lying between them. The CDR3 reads CASSLLSGNNSPLHF. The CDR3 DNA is TGTGCCAGCAGCTTGCTTTCCGGTAATAATTCACCCCTCCACTTT.

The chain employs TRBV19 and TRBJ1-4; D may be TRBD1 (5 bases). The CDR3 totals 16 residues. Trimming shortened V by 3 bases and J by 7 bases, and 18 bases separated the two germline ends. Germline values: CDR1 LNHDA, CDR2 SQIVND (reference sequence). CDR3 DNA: TGTGCCAGTAGTATGGATCGTGGGGCCGTGGGTGAAAAACTGTTTTTT. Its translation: CASSMDRGAVGEKLFF. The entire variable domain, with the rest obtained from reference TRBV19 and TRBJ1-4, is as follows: DGGITQSPKYLFRKEGQNVTLSCEQNLNHDAMYWYRQDPGQGLRLIYYSQIVNDFQKGDIAEGYSVSREKKESFPLTVTSAQKNPTAFYLCASSMDRGAVGEKLFFGSGTQLSVL.

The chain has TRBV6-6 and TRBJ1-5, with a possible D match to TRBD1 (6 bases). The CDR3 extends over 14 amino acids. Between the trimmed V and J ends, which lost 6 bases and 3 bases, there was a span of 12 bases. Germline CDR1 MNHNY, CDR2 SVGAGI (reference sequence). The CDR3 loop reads CASSPTGSNQPQHF. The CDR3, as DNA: TGTGCCAGCAGCCCCACAGGGTCCAATCAGCCCCAGCATTTT.

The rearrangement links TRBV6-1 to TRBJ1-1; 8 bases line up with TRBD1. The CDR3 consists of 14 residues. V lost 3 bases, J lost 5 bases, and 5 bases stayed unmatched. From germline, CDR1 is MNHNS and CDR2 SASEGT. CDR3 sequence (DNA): TGTGCCAGCAGTGAGCAGGGGGCGATAACTGAAGCTTTCTTT. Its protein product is CASSEQGAITEAFF.

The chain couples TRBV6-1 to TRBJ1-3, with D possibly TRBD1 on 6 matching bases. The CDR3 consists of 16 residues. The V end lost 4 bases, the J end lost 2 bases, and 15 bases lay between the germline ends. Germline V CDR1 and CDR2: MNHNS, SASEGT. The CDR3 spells CASSGLGGRTGNTIYF. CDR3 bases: TGTGCCAGCAGTGGCCTCGGGGGGCGAACTGGAAACACCATATATTTT.

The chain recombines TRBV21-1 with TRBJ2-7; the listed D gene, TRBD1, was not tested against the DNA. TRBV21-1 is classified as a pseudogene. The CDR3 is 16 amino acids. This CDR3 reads CASSGREPGQSYEQYF. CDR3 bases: TGTGCCAGCAGCGGCCGGGAACCGGGACAGTCCTACGAGCAGTACTTC.

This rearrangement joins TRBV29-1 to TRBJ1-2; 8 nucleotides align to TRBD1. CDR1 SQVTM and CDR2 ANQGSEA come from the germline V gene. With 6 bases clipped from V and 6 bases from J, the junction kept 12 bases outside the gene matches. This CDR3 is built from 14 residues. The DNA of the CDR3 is TGCAGCGTAGGAGAACCCGGACAGGGAGATGGCTACACCTTC. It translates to CSVGEPGQGDGYTF.

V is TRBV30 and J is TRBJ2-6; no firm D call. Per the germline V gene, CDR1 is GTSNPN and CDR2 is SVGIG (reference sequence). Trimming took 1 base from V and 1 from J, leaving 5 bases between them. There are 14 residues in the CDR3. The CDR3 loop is CAWSDLSGANVLTF. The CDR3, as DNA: TGTGCCTGGAGTGATTTATCTGGGGCCAACGTCCTGACTTTC.

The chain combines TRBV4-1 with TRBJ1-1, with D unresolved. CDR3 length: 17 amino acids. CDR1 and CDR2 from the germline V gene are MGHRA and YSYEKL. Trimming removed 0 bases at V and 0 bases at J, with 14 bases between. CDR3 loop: CASSQDGVRRVNTEAFF. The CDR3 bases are TGCGCCAGCAGCCAAGACGGGGTACGACGGGTGAACACTGAAGCTTTCTTT.

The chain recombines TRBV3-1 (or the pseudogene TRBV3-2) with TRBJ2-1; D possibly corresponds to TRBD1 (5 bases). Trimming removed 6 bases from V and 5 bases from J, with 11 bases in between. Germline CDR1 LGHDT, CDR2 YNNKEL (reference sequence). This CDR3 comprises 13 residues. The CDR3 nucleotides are TGTGCCAGCAGTCTCCAGGGTAACAATGAGCAGTTCTTC. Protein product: CASSLQGNNEQFF.